This T cell receptor (beta chain) was profiled in a study of cytomegalovirus exposure and HLA in healthy donors. Study information: Earlier work reported around 110 million unique TCR beta sequences from 150 million to 200 million T cells. In an early release, HLA-typed donors contributed 80 million to 95 million unique TCR sequences.

Primers for the PCR totalled 60 Vbeta and 13 Jbeta. Here immunoSEQ multiplex PCR was the method, and the copy in TCRdb shows in-frame clones only, minus some. The repertoire has around 100,000 clones, around 60% of them found once; the top ten carry less than 3.5%. The CDR3 consists of 15 residues. CDR1 is MDHEN, CDR2 SYDVKM, per germline. Trimming cost V 2 bases and J 9 bases; bases outside gene matches: 9. As regards this clone: Its antigen is currently unknown.

Study conclusions and caveats: Because they were indistinguishable, some V segments, including TRBV6-2 and TRBV6-3, were excluded.

This chain links TRBV28 with TRBJ1-1; 10 nucleotides agree with TRBD1. Sequenced sample: PBMCs. This TCR came from a woman aged 50 to 60 in good health and CMV-seronegative. CDR3: CASSLIQTGGGQAFF. In nucleotides, the CDR3 is TGTGCCAGCAGTTTAATACAGACAGGGGGCGGGCAAGCTTTCTTT.